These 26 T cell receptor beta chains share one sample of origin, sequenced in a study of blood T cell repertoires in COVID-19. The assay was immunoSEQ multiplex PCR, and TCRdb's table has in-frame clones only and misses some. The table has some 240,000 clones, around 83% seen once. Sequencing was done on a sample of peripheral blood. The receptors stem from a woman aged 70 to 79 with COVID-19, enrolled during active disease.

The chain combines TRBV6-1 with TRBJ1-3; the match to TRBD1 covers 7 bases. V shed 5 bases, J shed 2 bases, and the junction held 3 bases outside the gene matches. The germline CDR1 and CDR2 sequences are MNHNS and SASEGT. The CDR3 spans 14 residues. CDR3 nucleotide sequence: TGTGCCAGCAGTCCGCAGGGGGCTGGAAACACCATATATTTT. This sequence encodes CASSPQGAGNTIYF.

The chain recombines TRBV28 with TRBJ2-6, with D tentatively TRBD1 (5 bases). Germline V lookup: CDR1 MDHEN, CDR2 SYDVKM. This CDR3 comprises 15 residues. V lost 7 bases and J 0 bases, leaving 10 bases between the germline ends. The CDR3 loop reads CASNAQGSGANVLTF. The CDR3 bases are TGTGCCAGCAACGCCCAGGGCTCTGGGGCCAACGTCCTGACTTTC.

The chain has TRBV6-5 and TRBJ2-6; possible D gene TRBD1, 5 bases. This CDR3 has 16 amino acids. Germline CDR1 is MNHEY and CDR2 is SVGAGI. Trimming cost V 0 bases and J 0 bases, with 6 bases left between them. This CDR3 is CASSYSQASGANVLTF. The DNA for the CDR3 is TGTGCCAGCAGTTACTCACAGGCCTCTGGGGCCAACGTCCTGACTTTC.

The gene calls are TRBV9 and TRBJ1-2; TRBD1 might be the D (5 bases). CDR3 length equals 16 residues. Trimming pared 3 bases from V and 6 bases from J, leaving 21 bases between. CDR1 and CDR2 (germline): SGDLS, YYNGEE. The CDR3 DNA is TGTGCCAGCAGCGCCCCCCGCCAGGGCGGCGATCATGGCTACACCTTC. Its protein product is CASSAPRQGGDHGYTF.

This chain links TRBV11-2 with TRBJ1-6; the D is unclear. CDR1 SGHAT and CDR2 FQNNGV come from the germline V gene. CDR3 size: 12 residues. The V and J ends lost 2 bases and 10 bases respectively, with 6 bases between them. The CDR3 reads CASSLPQSPLHF. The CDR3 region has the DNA TGTGCCAGCAGCTTACCCCAGTCACCCCTCCACTTT.

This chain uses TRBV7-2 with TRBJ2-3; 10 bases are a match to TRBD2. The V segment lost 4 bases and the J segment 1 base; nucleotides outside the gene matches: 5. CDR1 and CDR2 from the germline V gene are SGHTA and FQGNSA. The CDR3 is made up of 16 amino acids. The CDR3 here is CASSSSGSGGTDTQYF. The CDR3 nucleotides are TGTGCCAGCAGCTCTAGCGGGAGTGGGGGCACAGATACGCAGTATTTT.

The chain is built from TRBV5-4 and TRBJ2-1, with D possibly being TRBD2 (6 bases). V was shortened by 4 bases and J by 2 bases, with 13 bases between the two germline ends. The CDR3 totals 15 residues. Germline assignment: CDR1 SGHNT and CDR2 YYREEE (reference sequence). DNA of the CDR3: TGTGCCAGCAGCCCCTGGATAGCGGCCTACAATGAGCAGTTCTTC. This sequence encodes CASSPWIAAYNEQFF.

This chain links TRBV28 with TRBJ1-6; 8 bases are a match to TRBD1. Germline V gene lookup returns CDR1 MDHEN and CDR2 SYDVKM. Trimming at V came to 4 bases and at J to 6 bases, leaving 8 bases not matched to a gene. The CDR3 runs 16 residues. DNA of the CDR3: TGTGCCAGCAGTTCTTGGGACAGGCGGGGTAATTCACCCCTCCACTTT. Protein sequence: CASSSWDRRGNSPLHF.

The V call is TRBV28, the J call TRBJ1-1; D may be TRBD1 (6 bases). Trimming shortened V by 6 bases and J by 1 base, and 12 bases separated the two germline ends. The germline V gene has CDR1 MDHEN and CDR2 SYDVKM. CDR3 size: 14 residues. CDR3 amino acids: CASSPPDRNTEAFF. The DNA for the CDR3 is TGTGCCAGCAGCCCCCCGGACAGGAACACTGAAGCTTTCTTT.

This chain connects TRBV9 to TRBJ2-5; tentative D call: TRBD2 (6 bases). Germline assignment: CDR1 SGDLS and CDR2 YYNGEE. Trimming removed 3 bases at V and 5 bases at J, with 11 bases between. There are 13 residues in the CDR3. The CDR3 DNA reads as TGTGCCAGCAGCGACCGACGGGGGGAGACCCAGTACTTC. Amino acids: CASSDRRGETQYF.

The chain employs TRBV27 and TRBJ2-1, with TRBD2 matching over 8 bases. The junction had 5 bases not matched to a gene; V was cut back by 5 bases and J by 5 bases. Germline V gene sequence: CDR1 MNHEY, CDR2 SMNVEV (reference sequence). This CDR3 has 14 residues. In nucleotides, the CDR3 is TGTGCCAGCAGTCCTCGGACTAGCAACAATGAGCAGTTCTTC. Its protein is CASSPRTSNNEQFF.

The CDR3 here is CASSLKGAGAQYF. The CDR3 DNA is TGTGCCAGCAGTTTAAAGGGGGCTGGGGCGCAGTATTTT. The gene calls are TRBV12-3 or TRBV12-4 and TRBJ2-3; TRBD1 aligns across 7 bases. With V trimmed by 2 bases and J by 10 bases, 6 bases remained unmatched. There are 13 residues in the CDR3.

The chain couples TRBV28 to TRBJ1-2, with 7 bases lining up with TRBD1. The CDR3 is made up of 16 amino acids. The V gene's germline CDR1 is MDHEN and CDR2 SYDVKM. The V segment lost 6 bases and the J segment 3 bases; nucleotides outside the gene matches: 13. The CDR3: CASSGPGQKYDYGYTF. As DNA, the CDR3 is TGTGCCAGCAGCGGGCCGGGACAGAAATATGACTATGGCTACACCTTC.

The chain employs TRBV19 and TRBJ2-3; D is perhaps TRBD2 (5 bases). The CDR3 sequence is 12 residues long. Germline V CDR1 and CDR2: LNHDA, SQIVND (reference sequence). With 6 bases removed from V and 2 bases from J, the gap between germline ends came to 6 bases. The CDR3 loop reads CASRGDTDTQYF. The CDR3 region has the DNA TGTGCCAGTAGGGGAGACACAGATACGCAGTATTTT.

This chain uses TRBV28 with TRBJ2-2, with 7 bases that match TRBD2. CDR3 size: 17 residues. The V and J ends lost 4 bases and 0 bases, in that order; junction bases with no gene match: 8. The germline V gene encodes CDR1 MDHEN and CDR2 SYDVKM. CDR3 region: CASSSPGTITNTGELFF. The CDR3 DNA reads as TGTGCCAGCAGTTCCCCCGGGACTATAACGAACACCGGGGAGCTGTTTTTT. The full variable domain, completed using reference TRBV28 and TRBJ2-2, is DVKVTQSSRYLVKRTGEKVFLECVQDMDHENMFWYRQDPGLGLRLIYFSYDVKMKEKGDIPEGYSVSREKKERFSLILESASTNQTSMYLCASSSPGTITNTGELFFGEGSRLTVL.

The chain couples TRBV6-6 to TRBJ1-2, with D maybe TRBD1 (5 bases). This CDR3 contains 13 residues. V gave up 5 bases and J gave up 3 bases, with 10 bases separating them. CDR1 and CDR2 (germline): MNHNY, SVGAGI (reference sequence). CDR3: CASSMGGDYGYTF. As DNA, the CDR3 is TGTGCCAGCAGTATGGGGGGGGACTATGGCTACACCTTC.

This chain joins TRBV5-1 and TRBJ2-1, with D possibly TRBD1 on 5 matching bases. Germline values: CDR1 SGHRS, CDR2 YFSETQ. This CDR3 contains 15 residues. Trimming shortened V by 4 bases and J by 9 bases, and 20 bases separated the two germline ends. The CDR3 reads CASSQVLTDTGEQFF. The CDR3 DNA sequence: TGCGCCAGCAGCCAGGTTCTCACTGACACAGGTGAGCAGTTCTTC.

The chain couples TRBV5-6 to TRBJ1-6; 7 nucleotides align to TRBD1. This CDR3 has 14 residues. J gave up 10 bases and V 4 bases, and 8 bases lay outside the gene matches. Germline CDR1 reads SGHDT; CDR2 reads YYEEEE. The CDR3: CASSQGQGDSPLHF. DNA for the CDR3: TGTGCCAGCAGCCAAGGGCAGGGGGACTCACCCCTCCACTTT.

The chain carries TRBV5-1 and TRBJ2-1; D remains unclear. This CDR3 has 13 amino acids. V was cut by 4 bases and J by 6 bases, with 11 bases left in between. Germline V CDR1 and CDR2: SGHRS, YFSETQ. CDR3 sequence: CASSPTNSNEQFF. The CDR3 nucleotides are TGCGCCAGCAGCCCGACAAACAGCAATGAGCAGTTCTTC.

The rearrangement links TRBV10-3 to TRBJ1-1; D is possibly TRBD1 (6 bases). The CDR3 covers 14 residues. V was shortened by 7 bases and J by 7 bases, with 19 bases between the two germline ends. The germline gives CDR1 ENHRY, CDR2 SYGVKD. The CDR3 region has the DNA TGTGCCATCACGTCTAGGGGGAAAGAGGATGAAGCTTTCTTT. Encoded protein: CAITSRGKEDEAFF.

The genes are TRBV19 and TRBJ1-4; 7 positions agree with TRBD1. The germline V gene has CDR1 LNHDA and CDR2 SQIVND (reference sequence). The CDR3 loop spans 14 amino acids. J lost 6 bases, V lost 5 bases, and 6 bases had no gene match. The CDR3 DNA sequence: TGTGCCAGTAGTGCTCAGGGGGGCGATGAAAAACTGTTTTTT. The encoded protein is CASSAQGGDEKLFF. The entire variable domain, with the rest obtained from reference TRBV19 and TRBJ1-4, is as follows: DGGITQSPKYLFRKEGQNVTLSCEQNLNHDAMYWYRQDPGQGLRLIYYSQIVNDFQKGDIAEGYSVSREKKESFPLTVTSAQKNPTAFYLCASSAQGGDEKLFFGSGTQLSVL.

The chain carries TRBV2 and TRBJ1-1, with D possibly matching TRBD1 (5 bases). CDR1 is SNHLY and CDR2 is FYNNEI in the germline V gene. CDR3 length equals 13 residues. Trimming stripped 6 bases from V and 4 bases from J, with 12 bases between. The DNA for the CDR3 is TGTGCCAGCAGGGGAGGGGCCGGCACTGAAGCTTTCTTT. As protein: CASRGGAGTEAFF.

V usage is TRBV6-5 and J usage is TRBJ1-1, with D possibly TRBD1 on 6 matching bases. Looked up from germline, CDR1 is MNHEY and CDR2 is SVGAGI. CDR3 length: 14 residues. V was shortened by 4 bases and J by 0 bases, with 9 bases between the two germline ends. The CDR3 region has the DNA TGTGCCAGCAGTTCCACAGGGTTGAACACTGAAGCTTTCTTT. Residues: CASSSTGLNTEAFF.

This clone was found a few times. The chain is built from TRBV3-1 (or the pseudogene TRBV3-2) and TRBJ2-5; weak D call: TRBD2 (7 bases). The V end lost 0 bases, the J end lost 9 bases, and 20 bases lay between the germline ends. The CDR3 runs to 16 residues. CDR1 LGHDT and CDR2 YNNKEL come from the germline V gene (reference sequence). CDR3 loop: CASSQEIARGREAQYF. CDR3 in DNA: TGTGCCAGCAGCCAAGAGATAGCCAGGGGACGGGAGGCCCAGTACTTC.

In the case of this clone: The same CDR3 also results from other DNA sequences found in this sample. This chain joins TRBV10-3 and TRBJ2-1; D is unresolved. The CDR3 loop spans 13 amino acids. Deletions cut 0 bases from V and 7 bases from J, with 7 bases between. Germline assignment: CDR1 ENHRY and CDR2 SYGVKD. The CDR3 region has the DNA TGTGCCATCAGTGAGTCGTCACGGAATGAGCAGTTCTTC. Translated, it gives CAISESSRNEQFF.

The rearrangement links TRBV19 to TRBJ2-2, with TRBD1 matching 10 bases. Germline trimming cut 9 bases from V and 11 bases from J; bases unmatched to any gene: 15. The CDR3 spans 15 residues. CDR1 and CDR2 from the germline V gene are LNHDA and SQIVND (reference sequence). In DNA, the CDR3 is TGTGCCAGCAAATTAGACAGGGGGCGTCCGACCGAGCTGTTTTTT. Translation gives CASKLDRGRPTELFF.